A selection of T cell receptor beta chains follows, all from one sample in a study of metastatic and nonmetastatic thyroid tumors. MiXCR re-clonotyped the PCR reads for TCRdb. The table records fewer than 40,000 clones, 16% of them present only once. The sample was blood. The receptor set was obtained from a female donor with papillary thyroid cancer or a benign thyroid nodule (not recorded which). Some clones in this sample may be carry-over from other donors' samples. CDR3s include the opening cysteine and the closing phenylalanine or tryptophan. D genes are given only for firm matches. Rows may omit the clone size; those that give it use once, few, many or a size class.

V gene	clone size	J gene	D gene	CDR3 DNA	CDR3 protein
TRBV29-1	many	TRBJ2-7	.	TGCAGCGTGGGTAGCTCCTACGAGCAGTACTTC	CSVGSSYEQYF
TRBV28	few	TRBJ2-1	TRBD2	TGTGCCAGCAGTTTGGGATCGACTAGCGGTAGGGCCGATGAGCAGTTCTTC	CASSLGSTSGRADEQFF
TRBV27	few	TRBJ2-7	.	TGTGCCAGCAGTTCGACCCAGCGCTCGGTGAGCTCCTACGAGCAGTACTTC	CASSSTQRSVSSYEQYF
TRBV6-2/TRBV6-3	few	TRBJ2-4	TRBD2	TGTGCCAGCAGTTACCTGGGACTAGTAGGTGGGGCCAAAAACATTCATTACTTC	CASSYLGLVGGAKNIHYF
TRBV6-2/TRBV6-3	many	TRBJ2-1	TRBD2	TGTGCCAGCAGTTACTTGCCTAGCGGGAGGGCTGAGCAGTTCTTC	CASSYLPSGRAEQFF
TRBV3-1	many	TRBJ2-5	.	TGTGCCAGCAGCCCAGCGGAACAAGAGACCCAGTACTTC	CASSPAEQETQYF
TRBV2	many	TRBJ1-2	TRBD1	TGTGCCAGCAGGGACAGGAGATATGGCTACACCTTC	CASRDRRYGYTF
TRBV30	many	TRBJ1-2	.	TGTGCCTGGACTGAGGGAGGAGGGGGCTACACCTTC	CAWTEGGGGYTF
TRBV28	.	TRBJ2-7	TRBD2	TGTGCCAGCAGGCGAGCGGGGAACTCCTACGAGCAGTACTTC	CASRRAGNSYEQYF
TRBV3-1	many	TRBJ2-3	.	TGTGCCAGCAGCCAAGATCCGGGAGCCATCCCAGATACGCAGTATTTT	CASSQDPGAIPDTQYF
TRBV30	many	TRBJ2-5	.	TGTGCCTGGAGTGTCACGGGGCTCCCAGAGACCCAGTACTTC	CAWSVTGLPETQYF
TRBV6-6	few	TRBJ1-2	.	TGTGCCAACAGTTACGACAGTGGGCTCTATGGCTACACCTTC	CANSYDSGLYGYTF
TRBV3-1	many	TRBJ2-5	TRBD2	TGTGCCAGCAGCCAAGTGGCTAGCGGCGGGGGGACCCAGTACTTC	CASSQVASGGGTQYF
TRBV28	many	TRBJ1-1	.	TGTGCCAGCAGTTTAGGAGCCCGGTCTACTGAAGCTTTCTTT	CASSLGARSTEAFF
TRBV7-6	many	TRBJ2-7	.	TGTGCCAGCAGTCCCTCGATGGCCCTCAGTCAATACTTC	CASSPSMALSQYF
TRBV6-1	medium-sized	TRBJ2-7	.	TGTGCCACCAATCAAGGCGAACCACCTTACGAGCAGTACTTC	CATNQGEPPYEQYF
TRBV11-1	many	TRBJ2-3	TRBD2	TGTGCCAGCAGCTTAGGGCTAGCGGGAGGAAGAGATACGCAGTATTTT	CASSLGLAGGRDTQYF
TRBV5-1	many	TRBJ2-5	.	TGCGCCAGCAGACAGCGGTCCCAAGAGACCCAGTACTTC	CASRQRSQETQYF
TRBV30	.	TRBJ1-3	TRBD1	TGTGCCTGGACCCGACAGGGACGTGGAAACACCATATATTTT	CAWTRQGRGNTIYF
TRBV30	many	TRBJ1-1	.	TGTGCCTGGAGTGTACGATGGTCCAGGGGTGACACTGAAGCTTTCTTT	CAWSVRWSRGDTEAFF
TRBV27	many	TRBJ2-7	.	TGTGCCAGCAGTTTCTCCTCCGGGACTCGGGAGCAGTACTTC	CASSFSSGTREQYF
TRBV6-1	.	TRBJ2-1	TRBD2	TGTGCCAGTAGCGGGAGGCGCAATGAGCAGTTCTTC	CASSGRRNEQFF
TRBV28	.	TRBJ1-1	.	TGTGCCAGCAGCCGATGGTGGGGGACCCCCGAAGCTTTCTTT	CASSRWWGTPEAFF
TRBV18	many	TRBJ1-2	TRBD1	TGTGCCAGCTCACACCGGGACAGCAATTTAAAAACCTTC	CASSHRDSNLKTF
TRBV9	many	TRBJ1-3	.	TGTGCCAGCAGCGTAGAAAAGGGGCCCAATGGAAACACCATATATTTT	CASSVEKGPNGNTIYF
TRBV9	many	TRBJ2-5	.	TGTGCCAGCAGCGTAGATTCGGTCCGGGGAGAGACCCAGTACTTC	CASSVDSVRGETQYF
TRBV12-3/TRBV12-4	few	TRBJ2-3	.	TGTGCCAGCAGCACCGGGGCCGACACAGATACGCGGTATTTT	CASSTGADTDTRYF